Listed here are 26 T cell receptor beta chains from one sample, sequenced in a study of blood T cell repertoires in COVID-19. Generated by immunoSEQ multiplex PCR, the TCRdb table keeps only in-frame clones and is missing some. The table shows about 190,000 clones, with roughly four fifths occurring only once. Sequencing was done on a sample of peripheral blood. These receptors originate from a woman between 40 and 50 years old with acute or convalescent COVID-19.

The chain joins TRBV5-1 to TRBJ2-2; D unclear. This CDR3 has 13 residues. The V end was cut by 2 bases, the J end by 8 bases, with 10 bases between. In germline, CDR1 is SGHRS, CDR2 YFSETQ. In DNA, the CDR3 is TGCGCCAGCAGCTTCAACTTGAGGGGGGAGCTGTTTTTT. Its protein is CASSFNLRGELFF.

The rearrangement uses TRBV29-1 and TRBJ1-3; D uncertain. Germline V gives CDR1 SQVTM, CDR2 ANQGSEA. This CDR3 region has 14 residues. V lost 5 bases and J lost 2, with 13 bases in between. The CDR3 bases are TGCAGCGTTATCTCTTCTACCACTGGAAACACCATATATTTT. Encoded protein: CSVISSTTGNTIYF.

The CDR3: CASSPGGGRYNEQFF. The CDR3 bases are TGTGCCAGCAGCCCCGGGGGGGGGCGTTACAATGAGCAGTTCTTC. This chain connects TRBV7-3 to TRBJ2-1; the match to TRBD2 covers 8 bases. CDR3 length: 15 residues. V lost 5 bases to trimming and J lost 4 bases; unmatched junction nucleotides: 7. Germline V CDR1 and CDR2: SGHTA, FQGTGA. Based on the CDR3 plus reference TRBV7-3 and TRBJ2-1, the full variable domain is GAGVSQTPSNKVTEKGKYVELRCDPISGHTALYWYRQSLGQGPEFLIYFQGTGAADDSGLPNDRFFAVRPEGSVSTLKIQRTERGDSAVYLCASSPGGGRYNEQFFGPGTRLTVL.

The gene calls are TRBV7-8 and TRBJ2-5; no definite D call. CDR3 length: 19 residues. Trimming pared 1 base from V and 2 bases from J, leaving 23 bases between. Germline V gene data show CDR1 as SGHVS and CDR2 as FQNEAQ. This chain's CDR3 is CASSLDVLRQGPIQETQYF. As DNA, the CDR3 is TGTGCCAGCAGCTTAGACGTTCTTAGACAAGGCCCCATTCAAGAGACCCAGTACTTC.

V is TRBV15 and J is TRBJ1-1; D gene unclear. From germline, CDR1 is LNHNV and CDR2 YYDKDF (reference sequence). Between the trimmed V and J ends, which lost 0 bases and 7 bases, there was a span of 15 bases. CDR3 length equals 15 residues. In nucleotides, the CDR3 is TGTGCCACCAGCAGAGATTTGGTGGAGGGTGTTGAAGCTTTCTTT. This encodes CATSRDLVEGVEAFF.

The chain recombines TRBV28 with TRBJ2-1; 14 positions match TRBD2. Per germline, CDR1 MDHEN and CDR2 SYDVKM. There are 16 residues in the CDR3. The trim removed 6 bases at V and 9 bases at J, leaving 10 bases unmatched. The CDR3 DNA reads TGTGCCAGCAGCCCAATTGGACTAGCGGGAGGAGGTGAGCAGTTCTTC. This translates into CASSPIGLAGGGEQFF.

The chain employs TRBV6-5 and TRBJ1-1; D uncertain. V was clipped by 6 bases and J by 6 bases, with 14 bases between them. The CDR3 spans 13 residues. Germline CDR1 reads MNHEY; CDR2 reads SVGAGI. This CDR3 reads CASRTTRAAEAFF. DNA for the CDR3: TGTGCCAGCAGGACCACGAGGGCAGCTGAAGCTTTCTTT.

The chain joins TRBV30 to TRBJ1-5; TRBD1 agrees at 7 bases. Germline V gives CDR1 GTSNPN, CDR2 SVGIG (reference sequence). V trimming: 3 bases; J trimming: 5 bases; junction bases outside the gene matches: 4. This CDR3 is 13 amino acids long. The CDR3 loop reads CAWSQGGDQPQHF. The CDR3, as DNA: TGTGCCTGGAGCCAGGGGGGTGATCAGCCCCAGCATTTT.

This chain links TRBV9 with TRBJ1-6; D gene unclear. CDR3 length: 13 residues. The germline CDR1 and CDR2 sequences are SGDLS and YYNGEE. The V gene lost 5 bases and the J gene lost 8 bases, with 11 bases spanning the gap. CDR3 in DNA: TGTGCCAGCAGGGGAGGAGAAGATTCACCCCTCCACTTT. Encoded protein: CASRGGEDSPLHF.

The chain links TRBV7-9 to TRBJ2-5; TRBD2 might be the D (5 bases). Deletions cut 5 bases from V and 5 bases from J, with 12 bases between. Germline V CDR1 and CDR2: SEHNR, FQNEAQ (reference sequence). The CDR3 totals 13 residues. CDR3 amino acids: CASSHSEVETQYF. The CDR3 region has the DNA TGTGCCAGCAGCCATAGCGAAGTGGAGACCCAGTACTTC. Full variable domain (missing parts from reference TRBV7-9 and TRBJ2-5): DTGVSQNPRHKITKRGQNVTFRCDPISEHNRLYWYRQTLGQGPEFLTYFQNEAQLEKSRLLSDRFSAERPKGSFSTLEIQRTEQGDSAMYLCASSHSEVETQYFGPGTRLLVL.

This chain connects TRBV10-3 to TRBJ2-1, with a possible D match to TRBD1 (6 bases). The CDR3 has 16 residues. V gave up 6 bases and J gave up 9 bases, with 24 bases separating them. The germline gives CDR1 ENHRY, CDR2 SYGVKD. CDR3 sequence reads: CAIRTGSSREDGEQFF. CDR3 coding DNA: TGTGCCATCAGAACAGGGAGTAGTAGGGAAGATGGTGAGCAGTTCTTC.

The chain couples TRBV19 to TRBJ2-7; the match to TRBD2 covers 8 bases. With V trimmed by 3 bases and J by 7 bases, 5 bases remained unmatched. The CDR3 runs 13 residues. The V gene's germline CDR1 is LNHDA and CDR2 SQIVND (reference sequence). CDR3 in amino acids: CASSILSGEEQYF. The CDR3 DNA sequence: TGTGCCAGTAGTATCCTTAGCGGGGAGGAGCAGTACTTC.

The chain has TRBV5-1 and TRBJ1-1; 8 bases map to TRBD1. The ends lost 4 bases at V and 4 bases at J; junction bases unmatched: 9. The CDR3 sequence is 15 residues long. The V gene's germline CDR1 is SGHRS and CDR2 YFSETQ. CDR3 coding DNA: TGCGCCAGCAGCCGTACAGGGGGTTCGAGCACTGAAGCTTTCTTT. This gives the protein CASSRTGGSSTEAFF.

V gene TRBV18 combines with J gene TRBJ1-2, with D perhaps TRBD1 (5 bases). The CDR3 covers 14 residues. V was pared by 1 base and J by 2 bases, with 8 bases between. The germline V gene has CDR1 KGHSH and CDR2 LQKENI. This CDR3 reads CASSPQDRNYGYTF. The CDR3 bases are TGTGCCAGCTCACCACAAGACAGAAACTATGGCTACACCTTC.

This sequence joins TRBV7-9 and TRBJ2-3; the D gene is possibly TRBD1 (5 bases). The CDR3 covers 16 residues. V lost 2 bases and J lost 3, with 15 bases in between. The germline V gene encodes CDR1 SEHNR and CDR2 FQNEAQ (reference sequence). CDR3 nucleotides: TGTGCCAGCAGCTTAACGGGTGGAGCAGGGACAGATACGCAGTATTTT. This gives the protein CASSLTGGAGTDTQYF.

V is TRBV19 and J is TRBJ1-1, with D possibly TRBD1 on 5 matching bases. Germline V gene data show CDR1 as LNHDA and CDR2 as SQIVND (reference sequence). The CDR3 has 12 amino acids. The V end was cut by 3 bases, the J end by 7 bases, with 9 bases between. The CDR3 region has the DNA TGTGCCAGTAGTATCCTCCAGGGTGAAGCTTTCTTT. Translated: CASSILQGEAFF.

The chain joins TRBV30 to TRBJ1-2; D uncertain. V was shortened by 4 bases and J by 0 bases, with 15 bases between the two germline ends. CDR3 length: 15 residues. Germline V CDR1 and CDR2: GTSNPN, SVGIG (reference sequence). This CDR3 is CAWTRLPLSNYGYTF. DNA of the CDR3: TGTGCCTGGACACGACTTCCCTTGTCTAACTATGGCTACACCTTC.

The gene calls are TRBV5-8 and TRBJ1-2; 9 bases are shared with TRBD1. After removal of 3 bases from V and 1 base from J, the junction contained 4 bases not matched to a gene. Germline V gene sequence: CDR1 SGHTS, CDR2 YDEGEE. The CDR3 is made up of 15 amino acids. The CDR3 loop is CASSSKTGGNYGYTF. In DNA form, the CDR3 reads TGTGCCAGCAGCTCAAAGACAGGGGGTAACTATGGCTACACCTTC.

The chain links TRBV13 to TRBJ2-7; 9 bases fit TRBD2. The V gene's germline CDR1 is PRHDT and CDR2 FYEKMQ (reference sequence). Germline trimming cut 3 bases from V and 9 bases from J; bases unmatched to any gene: 9. The CDR3 extends over 14 amino acids. CDR3: CASSLLAGGVSQYF. The CDR3 bases are TGTGCCAGCAGCTTGTTGGCGGGAGGGGTTTCGCAGTACTTC. Full variable domain (rest looked up from reference TRBV13 and TRBJ2-7): AAGVIQSPRHLIKEKRETATLKCYPIPRHDTVYWYQQGPGQDPQFLISFYEKMQSDKGSIPDRFSAQQFSDYHSELNMSSLELGDSALYFCASSLLAGGVSQYFGPGTRLTVT.

The chain combines TRBV12-3 or TRBV12-4 with TRBJ1-2, with 8 bases matching TRBD1. This CDR3 has 13 amino acids. The J segment lost 4 bases and the V segment lost 8 bases, leaving 6 bases of the junction unmatched. DNA for the CDR3: TGTGCCAGCCGAGAACAGGGGGGCTATGGCTACACCTTC. Its translation: CASREQGGYGYTF.

The CDR3 nucleotides read TGTGCCAGCAGCCGGGGACTAGCGGGAGGGTCCTCAGAGGATGAGCAGTTCTTC. Translation gives CASSRGLAGGSSEDEQFF. The rearrangement joins TRBV7-9 to TRBJ2-1; 16 nucleotides agree with TRBD2. The CDR3 loop spans 18 amino acids. The germline gives CDR1 SEHNR, CDR2 FQNEAQ (reference sequence). The V and J ends lost 5 bases and 8 bases, in that order; junction bases with no gene match: 12.

The chain is built from TRBV3-1 (or the pseudogene TRBV3-2) and TRBJ2-1; 9 positions match TRBD2. The CDR3 covers 16 residues. The V gene's germline CDR1 is LGHDT and CDR2 YNNKEL (reference sequence). After removal of 5 bases from V and 7 bases from J, the junction contained 12 bases not matched to a gene. The CDR3 is CASSGGLALNVNEQFF. As DNA, the CDR3 is TGTGCCAGCAGCGGAGGACTAGCGCTTAACGTTAATGAGCAGTTCTTC.

The V and J genes are TRBV19 and TRBJ2-1; TRBD2 aligns across 12 bases. Germline V gives CDR1 LNHDA, CDR2 SQIVND (reference sequence). The length of the CDR3 is 13 residues. J gave up 9 bases and V 8 bases, and 5 bases lay outside the gene matches. CDR3 sequence: CASGRLAGAEQFF. CDR3 bases: TGTGCCAGTGGGCGACTAGCGGGGGCTGAGCAGTTCTTC.

This chain joins TRBV6-5 and TRBJ2-3; a possible D gene is TRBD1 (5 bases). Trimming took 11 bases from V and 3 from J, leaving 15 bases between them. Germline assignment: CDR1 MNHEY and CDR2 SVGAGI. CDR3 size: 13 residues. CDR3 in DNA: TGTGCCGCGTCAGGGAAGGGGACAGATACGCAGTATTTT. Protein: CAASGKGTDTQYF.

This sequence joins TRBV11-3 and TRBJ2-2, with 7 positions matching TRBD2. Trimming at V came to 5 bases and at J to 7 bases, leaving 13 bases not matched to a gene. Germline-derived CDR1 and CDR2 are SGHNT and YENEEA. The CDR3 is made up of 16 amino acids. Here the CDR3 DNA reads TGTGCCAGCAGCCCCGGAGGGCGGGGGAGTAGCGGGGAGCTGTTTTTT. Its protein product is CASSPGGRGSSGELFF. Variable domain in full (rest from reference TRBV11-3 and TRBJ2-2): EAGVVQSPRYKIIEKKQPVAFWCNPISGHNTLYWYLQNLGQGPELLIRYENEEAVDDSQLPKDRFSAERLKGVDSTLKIQPAELGDSAVYLCASSPGGRGSSGELFFGEGSRLTVL.

The chain links TRBV5-1 to TRBJ1-6, with 8 nucleotides matching TRBD1. CDR1 is SGHRS, CDR2 YFSETQ, per germline. J was trimmed by 10 bases and V by 0 bases; bases with no gene match: 6. The CDR3 is 15 amino acids. The CDR3 DNA sequence: TGCGCCAGCAGCTTGGCCGGACAGGGCCGATCACCCCTCCACTTT. Protein: CASSLAGQGRSPLHF.